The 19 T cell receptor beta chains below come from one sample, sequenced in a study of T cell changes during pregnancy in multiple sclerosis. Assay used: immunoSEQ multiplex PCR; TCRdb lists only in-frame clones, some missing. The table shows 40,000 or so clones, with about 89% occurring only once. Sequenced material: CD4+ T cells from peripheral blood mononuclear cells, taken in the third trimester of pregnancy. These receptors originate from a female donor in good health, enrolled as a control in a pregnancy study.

The CDR3 is CASSSEPSGGNEQFF. CDR3 bases: TGTGCCAGCAGCTCTGAACCTAGCGGAGGTAATGAGCAGTTCTTC. V gene TRBV5-4 combines with J gene TRBJ2-1; 7 bases fit TRBD2. This CDR3 has 15 amino acids. V was clipped by 3 bases and J by 7 bases; unmatched bases: 10. The V gene's germline CDR1 is SGHNT and CDR2 YYREEE (reference sequence).

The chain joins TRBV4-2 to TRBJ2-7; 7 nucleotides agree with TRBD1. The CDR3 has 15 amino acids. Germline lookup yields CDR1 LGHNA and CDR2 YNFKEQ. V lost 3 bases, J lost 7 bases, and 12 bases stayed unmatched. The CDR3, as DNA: TGTGCCAGCAGCCAGGCCCGGGACAGACCGGGGGAGCAGTACTTC. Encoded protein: CASSQARDRPGEQYF.

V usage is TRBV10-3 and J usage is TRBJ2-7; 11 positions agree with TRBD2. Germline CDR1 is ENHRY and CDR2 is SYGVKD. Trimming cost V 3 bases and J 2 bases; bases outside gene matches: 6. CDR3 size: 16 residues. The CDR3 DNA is TGTGCCATCAGTGACCATGGGACTAGCGGTACCTACGAGCAGTACTTC. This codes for CAISDHGTSGTYEQYF.

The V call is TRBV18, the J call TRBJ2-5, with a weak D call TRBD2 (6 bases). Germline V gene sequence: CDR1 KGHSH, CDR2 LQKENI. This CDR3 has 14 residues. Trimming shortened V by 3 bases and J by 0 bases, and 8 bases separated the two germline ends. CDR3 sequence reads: CASSPGGYQETQYF. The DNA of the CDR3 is TGTGCCAGCTCACCGGGAGGTTACCAAGAGACCCAGTACTTC.

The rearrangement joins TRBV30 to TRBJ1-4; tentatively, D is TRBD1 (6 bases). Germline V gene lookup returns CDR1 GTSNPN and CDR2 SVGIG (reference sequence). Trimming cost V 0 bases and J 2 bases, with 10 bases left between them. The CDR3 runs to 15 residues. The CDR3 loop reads CAWSVWQGTNEKLFF. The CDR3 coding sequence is TGTGCCTGGAGTGTATGGCAGGGGACTAATGAAAAACTGTTTTTT.

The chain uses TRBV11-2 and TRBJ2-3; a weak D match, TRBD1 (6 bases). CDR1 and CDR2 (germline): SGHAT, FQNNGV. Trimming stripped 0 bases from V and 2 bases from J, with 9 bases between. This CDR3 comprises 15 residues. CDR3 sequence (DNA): TGTGCCAGCAGCTTAGAGGGGGCCCCCACAGATACGCAGTATTTT. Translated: CASSLEGAPTDTQYF. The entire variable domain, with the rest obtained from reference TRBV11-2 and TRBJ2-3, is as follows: EAGVAQSPRYKIIEKRQSVAFWCNPISGHATLYWYQQILGQGPKLLIQFQNNGVVDDSQLPKDRFSAERLKGVDSTLKIQPAKLEDSAVYLCASSLEGAPTDTQYFGPGTRLTVL.

The CDR3 coding sequence is TGTGCCTGGAGCAGAGGGAATTCACCCCTCCACTTT. This gives the protein CAWSRGNSPLHF. The rearrangement joins TRBV30 to TRBJ1-6; D uncertain. The CDR3 extends over 12 amino acids. Trimming removed 3 bases from V and 7 bases from J, with 7 bases in between. CDR1 is GTSNPN, CDR2 SVGIG, per germline (reference sequence).

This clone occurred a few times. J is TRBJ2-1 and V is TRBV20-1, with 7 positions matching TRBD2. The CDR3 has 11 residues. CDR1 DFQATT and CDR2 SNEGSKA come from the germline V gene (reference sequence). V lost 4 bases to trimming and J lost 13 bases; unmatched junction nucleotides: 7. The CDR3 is CSAIGGGGQFF. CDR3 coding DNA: TGCAGTGCTATAGGTGGGGGGGGACAGTTCTTC.

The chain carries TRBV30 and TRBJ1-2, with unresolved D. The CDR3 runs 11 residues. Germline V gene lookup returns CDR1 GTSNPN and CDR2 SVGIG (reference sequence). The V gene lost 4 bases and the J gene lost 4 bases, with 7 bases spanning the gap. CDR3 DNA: TGTGCCTGGACCCTAACCTATGGCTACACCTTC. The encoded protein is CAWTLTYGYTF.

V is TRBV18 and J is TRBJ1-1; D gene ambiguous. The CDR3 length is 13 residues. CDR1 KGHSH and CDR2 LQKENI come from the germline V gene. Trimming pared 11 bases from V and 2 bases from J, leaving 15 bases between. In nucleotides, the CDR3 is TGTGCCTCGGCGGAAGTCCTCAACACTGAAGCTTTCTTT. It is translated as CASAEVLNTEAFF.

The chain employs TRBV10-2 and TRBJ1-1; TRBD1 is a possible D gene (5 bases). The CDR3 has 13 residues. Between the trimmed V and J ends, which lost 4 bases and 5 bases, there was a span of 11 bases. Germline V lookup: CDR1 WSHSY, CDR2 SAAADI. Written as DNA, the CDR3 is TGCGCCAGCAGTGTGTGGGGGGATACTGAAGCTTTCTTT. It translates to CASSVWGDTEAFF.

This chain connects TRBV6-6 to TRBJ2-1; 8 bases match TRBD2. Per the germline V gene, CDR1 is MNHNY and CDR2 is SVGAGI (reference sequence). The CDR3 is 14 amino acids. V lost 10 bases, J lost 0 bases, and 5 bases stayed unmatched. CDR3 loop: CAIGGASSYNEQFF. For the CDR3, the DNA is TGTGCCATCGGGGGGGCAAGCTCCTACAATGAGCAGTTCTTC.

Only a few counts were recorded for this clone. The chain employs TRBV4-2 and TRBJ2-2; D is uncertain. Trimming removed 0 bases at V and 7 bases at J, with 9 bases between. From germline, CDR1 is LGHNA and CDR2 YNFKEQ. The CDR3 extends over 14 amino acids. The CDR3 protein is CASSQEVVGGELFF. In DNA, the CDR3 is TGTGCCAGCAGCCAAGAAGTAGTCGGCGGGGAGCTGTTTTTT.

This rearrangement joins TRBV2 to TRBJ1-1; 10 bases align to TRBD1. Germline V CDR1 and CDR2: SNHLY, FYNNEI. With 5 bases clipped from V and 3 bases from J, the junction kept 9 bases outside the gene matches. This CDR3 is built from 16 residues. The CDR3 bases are TGTGCCAGCAGTCGAATCCGGGACAGGGGAGACACTGAAGCTTTCTTT. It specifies CASSRIRDRGDTEAFF.

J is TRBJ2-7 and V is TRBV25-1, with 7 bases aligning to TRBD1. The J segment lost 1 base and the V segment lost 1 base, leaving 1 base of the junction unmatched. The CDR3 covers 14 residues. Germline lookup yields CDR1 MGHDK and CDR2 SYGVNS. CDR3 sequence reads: CASSESGQSYEQYF. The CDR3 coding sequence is TGTGCCAGCAGTGAATCGGGACAGTCCTACGAGCAGTACTTC.

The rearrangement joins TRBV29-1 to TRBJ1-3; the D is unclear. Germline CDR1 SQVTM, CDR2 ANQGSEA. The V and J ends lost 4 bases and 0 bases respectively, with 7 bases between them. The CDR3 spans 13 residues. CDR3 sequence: CSVVHSSGNTIYF. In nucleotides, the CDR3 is TGCAGCGTTGTGCACAGCTCTGGAAACACCATATATTTT.

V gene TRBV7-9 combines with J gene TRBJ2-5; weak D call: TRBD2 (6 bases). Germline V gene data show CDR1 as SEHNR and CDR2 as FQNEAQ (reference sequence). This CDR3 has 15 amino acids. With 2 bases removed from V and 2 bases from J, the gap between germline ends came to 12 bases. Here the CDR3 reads CASSLILASQETQYF. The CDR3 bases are TGTGCCAGCAGCTTAATACTAGCTTCACAAGAGACCCAGTACTTC.

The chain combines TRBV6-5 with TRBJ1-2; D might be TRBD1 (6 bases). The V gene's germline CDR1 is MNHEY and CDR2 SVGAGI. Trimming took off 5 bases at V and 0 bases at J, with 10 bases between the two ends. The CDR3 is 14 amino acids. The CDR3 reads CASSIGQPNYGYTF. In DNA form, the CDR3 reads TGTGCCAGCAGTATTGGACAGCCTAACTATGGCTACACCTTC.

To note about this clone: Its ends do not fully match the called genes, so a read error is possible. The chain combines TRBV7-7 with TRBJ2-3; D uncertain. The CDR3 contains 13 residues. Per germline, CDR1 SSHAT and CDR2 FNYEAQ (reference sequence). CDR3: CASSLAGADTQYF. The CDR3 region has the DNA TGTGCTAGCAGCTTAGCCGGAGCAGATACGCAGTATTTT.